A single sample gave rise to the 7 T cell receptor beta chains below, sequenced in a study of Graves' ophthalmopathy and Graves' hyperthyroidism. The authors amplified TCR beta CDR3 regions from RNA transcripts. First-round RT-PCR employed HTBI primers, with a second-round multiplex PCR after it. TCRdb analysed the multiplex PCR reads with MiXCR anew, one entry per CDR3 protein. The sample yields 500,000 to 700,000 distinct CDR3 sequences, about 20% seen once. Sequenced material: peripheral blood. These receptors came from a woman aged 18-29 years with stable Graves' hyperthyroidism. Some clones in this sample may be carry-over from other donors' samples.

This clonotype was recorded a few times. This sequence joins TRBV11-2 and TRBJ2-7; 7 nucleotides line up with TRBD1. Germline loops: CDR1 SGHAT, CDR2 FQNNGV. Unmatched junction bases numbered 11, after V lost 1 base and J lost 5 bases. The CDR3 contains 16 residues. This CDR3 reads CASSLVLSGQAHEQYF. The CDR3 bases are TGTGCCAGCAGCTTAGTACTTTCCGGACAGGCCCACGAGCAGTACTTC.

The rearrangement links TRBV6-5 to TRBJ2-5; D gene unclear. CDR1 is MNHEY, CDR2 SVGAGI, per germline. There are 16 residues in the CDR3. V shed 6 bases and J shed 0 bases, with 17 bases lying between them. In DNA form, the CDR3 reads TGTGCCAGCAGCTCCTCCGCCTACAAGTACCAAGAGACCCAGTACTTC. Translating it yields CASSSSAYKYQETQYF.

This clonotype was counted at least ten times. The genes are TRBV6-5 and TRBJ1-2; 8 bases match TRBD1. Germline V gene data show CDR1 as MNHEY and CDR2 as SVGAGI. CDR3 length: 15 amino acids. The V segment lost 6 bases and the J segment 4 bases; nucleotides outside the gene matches: 10. The CDR3 sequence is CASRTPIGQGYGYTF. The CDR3 DNA follows: TGTGCCAGCAGAACGCCAATCGGACAGGGCTATGGCTACACCTTC.

This clonotype appeared many times. The V and J genes are TRBV5-1 and TRBJ1-3; D is unclear. CDR1 SGHRS and CDR2 YFSETQ come from the germline V gene. Trimming shortened V by 4 bases and J by 0 bases, and 8 bases separated the two germline ends. The CDR3 sequence is 14 residues long. For the CDR3, the DNA is TGCGCCAGCAGCGCAGCCAGCTCTGGAAACACCATATATTTT. This gives the protein CASSAASSGNTIYF.

This clonotype has ten or more counts. The chain combines TRBV12-3 or TRBV12-4 with TRBJ1-2, with 12 bases aligning to TRBD1. Unmatched junction bases numbered 2, after V lost 2 bases and J lost 4 bases. This CDR3 spans 15 amino acids. DNA of the CDR3: TGTGCCAGCAGTTTAAGGGACAGGGGGCTCTATGGCTACACCTTC. As protein: CASSLRDRGLYGYTF.

There are a few counts of this clonotype. The chain recombines TRBV12-5 with TRBJ2-7; D may match TRBD1 or TRBD2 (5 bases each). The CDR3 contains 13 residues. Per germline, CDR1 LGHNT and CDR2 FRNRAP. The V and J ends lost 5 bases and 5 bases respectively, with 13 bases between them. CDR3 amino acids: CASGQWDANEQYF. CDR3 sequence (DNA): TGTGCTAGTGGTCAGTGGGACGCCAACGAGCAGTACTTC.

V usage is TRBV3-1 and J usage is TRBJ1-1; D is undetermined. V lost 1 base and J 0 bases, leaving 9 bases between the germline ends. The CDR3 consists of 15 residues. CDR1 and CDR2 (germline): LGHDT, YNNKEL (reference sequence). CDR3 amino acids: CASSQVPQVNTEAFF. CDR3 coding DNA: TGTGCCAGCAGCCAAGTACCTCAGGTGAACACTGAAGCTTTCTTT.